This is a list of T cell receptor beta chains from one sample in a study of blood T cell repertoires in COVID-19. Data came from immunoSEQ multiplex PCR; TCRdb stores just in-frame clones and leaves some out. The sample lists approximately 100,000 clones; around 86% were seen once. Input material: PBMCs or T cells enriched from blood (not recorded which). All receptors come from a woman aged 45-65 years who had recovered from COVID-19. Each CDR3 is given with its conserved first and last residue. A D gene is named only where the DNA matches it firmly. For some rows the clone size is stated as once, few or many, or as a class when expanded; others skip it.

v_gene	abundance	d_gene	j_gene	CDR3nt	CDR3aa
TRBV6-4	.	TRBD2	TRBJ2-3	TGTGCCAGCAGTCTAGCGGGAGGGGACACAGATACGCAGTATTTT	CASSLAGGDTDTQYF
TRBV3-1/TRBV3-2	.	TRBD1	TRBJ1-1	TGTGCCAGCAGCTCCCGGACAGGCGCTGTCCTCCCCGTTGAAGCTTTCTTT	CASSSRTGAVLPVEAFF
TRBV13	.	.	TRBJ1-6	TGTGCCAGCAGCTACGTGGTCGAGGAAGCTGCTTCACCCCTCCACTTT	CASSYVVEEAASPLHF
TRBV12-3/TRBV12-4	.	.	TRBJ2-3	TGTGCCAGCAGCTACGATGGAGATACGCAGTATTTT	CASSYDGDTQYF
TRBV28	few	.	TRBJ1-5	TGTGCCAGCAGTTCTTTCCCACGGGTCCGGAGCAATCAGCCCCAGCATTTT	CASSSFPRVRSNQPQHF
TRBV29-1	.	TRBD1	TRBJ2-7	TGCAGCGTGACCCCCGACAGGGGTTACGAGCAGTACTTC	CSVTPDRGYEQYF
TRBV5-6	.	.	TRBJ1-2	TGTGCCAGCAGCTTGGGGGCGGACTACTATGGCTACACCTTC	CASSLGADYYGYTF
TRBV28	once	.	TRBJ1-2	TGTGCCAGCGTTGGGCGGGCCGGAGGGTTCTATGGCTACACCTTC	CASVGRAGGFYGYTF
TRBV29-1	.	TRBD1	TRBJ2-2	TGCAGCGTTGCTACAGGGGGATCCGGGGAGCTGTTTTTT	CSVATGGSGELFF
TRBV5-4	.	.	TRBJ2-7	TGTGCCAGCAGCTTACCGGACGGGAGCTCCTACGAGCAGTACTTC	CASSLPDGSSYEQYF
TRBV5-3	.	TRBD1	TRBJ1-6	TGTGCCAGAAGCACCGGGACAGGGGTCGACGATTCACCCCTCCACTTT	CARSTGTGVDDSPLHF